A single sample is the source of the 7 T cell receptor beta chains below, sequenced in a study of sequential checkpoint blockade in melanoma. Treatment of the sample: randomized to nivolumab then ipilimumab (arm A) or the reverse (arm B). TCRdb's copy holds only in-frame clones and misses some; the assay was immunoSEQ multiplex PCR. The sample carries about 11,000 clones, about 29% recorded once. The starting material was tumor tissue (inferred from file names), obtained from a patient given nivolumab and ipilimumab in sequence. The receptors originated from a human donor with melanoma.

This clone was counted ten times or more. CDR3 amino acids: CASSSTGENQPQHF. Written as DNA, the CDR3 is TGTGCCAGCAGTTCTACAGGGGAAAATCAGCCCCAGCATTTT. The V gene is TRBV6-8, the J gene TRBJ1-5, with TRBD1 matching over 7 bases. Trimming at V came to 4 bases and at J to 4 bases, leaving 4 bases not matched to a gene. The CDR3 runs 14 residues. CDR1 MNHGY and CDR2 SAAAGT come from the germline V gene.

The rearrangement joins TRBV19 to TRBJ2-7; TRBD1 agrees at 10 bases. The length of the CDR3 is 14 residues. J was trimmed by 4 bases and V by 3 bases; bases with no gene match: 3. Germline V gene lookup returns CDR1 LNHDA and CDR2 SQIVND (reference sequence). In nucleotides, the CDR3 is TGTGCCAGTAGTATCGGGACAGGGGATTACGAGCAGTACTTC. It specifies CASSIGTGDYEQYF.

This clone was counted at least ten times. V gene TRBV11-3 combines with J gene TRBJ1-2; maybe TRBD1 (5 bases). Germline V gives CDR1 SGHNT, CDR2 YENEEA. The V and J ends lost 2 bases and 4 bases respectively, with 11 bases between them. The CDR3 extends over 14 amino acids. DNA of the CDR3: TGTGCCAGCAGCTTACAGACAGAAACCTATGGCTACACCTTC. It is translated as CASSLQTETYGYTF.

This clone was counted a few times. V gene TRBV5-1 combines with J gene TRBJ2-1; TRBD1 agrees at 8 bases. Germline CDR1 SGHRS, CDR2 YFSETQ. The CDR3 is 17 residues long. Trimming cost V 0 bases and J 4 bases; bases outside gene matches: 9. The CDR3 sequence is CASSLGPGTGGYNEQFF. The CDR3 bases are TGCGCCAGCAGCTTGGGCCCCGGAACAGGGGGTTACAATGAGCAGTTCTTC.

CDR3 protein: CASSLYRERAGSPLHF. DNA of the CDR3: TGTGCCAGCAGTTTATACAGGGAGAGAGCGGGTTCACCCCTCCACTTT. The chain links TRBV27 to TRBJ1-6; TRBD1 might be the D (6 bases). Trimming pared 1 base from V and 9 bases from J, leaving 16 bases between. The CDR3 covers 16 residues. CDR1 is MNHEY and CDR2 is SMNVEV in the germline V gene (reference sequence).

This clone was picked up a small number of times. The gene calls are TRBV11-3 and TRBJ2-2; D unresolved. The CDR3 contains 14 residues. V lost 5 bases and J 5 bases, leaving 12 bases between the germline ends. CDR1 and CDR2 (germline): SGHNT, YENEEA. CDR3 residues: CASSHPDHTGELFF. Here the CDR3 DNA reads TGTGCCAGCAGCCACCCGGACCATACCGGGGAGCTGTTTTTT. Full variable domain (remainder filled in from reference TRBV11-3 and TRBJ2-2): EAGVVQSPRYKIIEKKQPVAFWCNPISGHNTLYWYLQNLGQGPELLIRYENEEAVDDSQLPKDRFSAERLKGVDSTLKIQPAELGDSAVYLCASSHPDHTGELFFGEGSRLTVL.

The rearrangement uses TRBV30 and TRBJ1-2; 10 positions match TRBD1. V lost 3 bases, J lost 5 bases, and 9 bases stayed unmatched. Germline V gives CDR1 GTSNPN, CDR2 SVGIG (reference sequence). The CDR3 is 15 amino acids. CDR3 in amino acids: CAWRARDRGYYGYTF. The DNA for the CDR3 is TGTGCCTGGAGAGCCCGGGACAGGGGTTATTATGGCTACACCTTC.